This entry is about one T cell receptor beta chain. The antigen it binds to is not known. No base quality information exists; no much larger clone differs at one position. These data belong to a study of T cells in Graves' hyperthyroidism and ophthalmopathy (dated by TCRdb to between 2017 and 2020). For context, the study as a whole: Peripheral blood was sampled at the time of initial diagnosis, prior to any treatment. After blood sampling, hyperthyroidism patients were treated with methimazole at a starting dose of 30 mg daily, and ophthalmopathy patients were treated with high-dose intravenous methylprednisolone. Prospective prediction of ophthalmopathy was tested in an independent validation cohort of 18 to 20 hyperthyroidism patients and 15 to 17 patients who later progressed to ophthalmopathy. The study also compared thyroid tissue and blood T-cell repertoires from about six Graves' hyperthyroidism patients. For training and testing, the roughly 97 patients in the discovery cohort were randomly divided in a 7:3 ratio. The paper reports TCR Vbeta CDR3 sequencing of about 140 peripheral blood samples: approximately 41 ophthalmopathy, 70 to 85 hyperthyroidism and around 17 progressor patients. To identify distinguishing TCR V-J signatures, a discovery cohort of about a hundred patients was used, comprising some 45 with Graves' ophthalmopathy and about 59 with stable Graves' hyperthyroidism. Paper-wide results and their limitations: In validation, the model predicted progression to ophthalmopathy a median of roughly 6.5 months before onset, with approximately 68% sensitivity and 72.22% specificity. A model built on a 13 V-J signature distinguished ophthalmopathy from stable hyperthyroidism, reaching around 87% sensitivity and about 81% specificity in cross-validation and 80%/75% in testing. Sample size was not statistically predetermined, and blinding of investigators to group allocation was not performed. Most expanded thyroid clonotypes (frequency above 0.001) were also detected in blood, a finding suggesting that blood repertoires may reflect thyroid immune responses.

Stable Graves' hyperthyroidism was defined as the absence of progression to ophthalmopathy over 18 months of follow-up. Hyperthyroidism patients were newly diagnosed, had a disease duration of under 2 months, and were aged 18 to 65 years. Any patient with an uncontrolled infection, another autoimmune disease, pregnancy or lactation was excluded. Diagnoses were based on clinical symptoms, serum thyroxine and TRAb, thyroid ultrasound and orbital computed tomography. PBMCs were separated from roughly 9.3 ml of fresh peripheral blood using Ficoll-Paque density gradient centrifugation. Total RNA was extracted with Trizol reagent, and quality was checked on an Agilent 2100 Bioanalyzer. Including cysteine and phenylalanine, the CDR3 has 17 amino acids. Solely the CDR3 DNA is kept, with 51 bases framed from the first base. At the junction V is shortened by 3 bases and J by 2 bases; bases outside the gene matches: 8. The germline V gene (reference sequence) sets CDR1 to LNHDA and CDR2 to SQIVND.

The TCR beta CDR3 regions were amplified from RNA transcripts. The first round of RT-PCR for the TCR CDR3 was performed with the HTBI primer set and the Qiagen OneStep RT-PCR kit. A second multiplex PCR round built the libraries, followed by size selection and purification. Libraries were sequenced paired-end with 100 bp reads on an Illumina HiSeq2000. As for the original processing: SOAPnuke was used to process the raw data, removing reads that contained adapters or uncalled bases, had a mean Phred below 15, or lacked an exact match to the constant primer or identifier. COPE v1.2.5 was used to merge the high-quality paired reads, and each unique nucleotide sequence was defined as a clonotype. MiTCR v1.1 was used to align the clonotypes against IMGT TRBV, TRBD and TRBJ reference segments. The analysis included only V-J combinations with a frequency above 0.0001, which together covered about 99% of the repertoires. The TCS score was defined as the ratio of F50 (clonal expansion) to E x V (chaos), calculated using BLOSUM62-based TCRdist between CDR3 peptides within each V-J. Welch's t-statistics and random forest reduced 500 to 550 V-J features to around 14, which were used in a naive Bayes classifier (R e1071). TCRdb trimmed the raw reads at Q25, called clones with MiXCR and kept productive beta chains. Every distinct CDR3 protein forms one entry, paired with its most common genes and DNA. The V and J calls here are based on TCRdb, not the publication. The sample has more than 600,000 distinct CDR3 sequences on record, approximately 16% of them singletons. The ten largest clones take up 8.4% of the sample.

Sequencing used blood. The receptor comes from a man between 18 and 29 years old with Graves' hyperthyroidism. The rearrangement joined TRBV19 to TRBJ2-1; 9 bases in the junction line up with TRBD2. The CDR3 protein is CASSIDWREGPYNEQFF. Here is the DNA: TGTGCCAGTAGTATCGACTGGCGGGAGGGCCCCTACAATGAGCAGTTCTTC.